This T cell receptor (beta chain) derives from a study of Graves' ophthalmopathy and Graves' hyperthyroidism. RNA transcripts served as template for amplifying TCR beta CDR3 sequences. The library came from an HTBI-primed first-round RT-PCR and a second-round multiplex PCR. Via MiXCR, TCRdb re-called the multiplex PCR reads, giving one row per CDR3 protein. The repertoire includes over 650,000 distinct CDR3 sequences, roughly 41% of them detected once, and 3% to 4% sits in the top ten. This clonotype was counted only a few times. The CDR3 length is 13 residues. The V gene lost 11 bases and the J gene lost 1 base, with 9 bases spanning the gap. The germline V gene has CDR1 SGHTA and CDR2 FQGNSA.

The receptor comes from an adult man with Graves' ophthalmopathy. Sequencing used peripheral blood. This chain links TRBV7-2 with TRBJ2-6; D is undetermined. Here the CDR3 DNA reads TGTGCCTGGAGCCTATCTGGGGCCAACGTCCTGACTTTC. As protein: CAWSLSGANVLTF.